This entry lists 24 T cell receptor beta chains sequenced from one sample in a study of blood T cells in healthy people across ages (dated by TCRdb to about 2015). Preparation of the library involved 5' RACE. TCRdb shows the sequencer as Illumina HiSeq 2500. A second PCR of about 6 to 12 cycles was run with a J-beta primer mix and a sample-barcoded 5' primer. TCRdb cleaned the public reads at Q25 with fastp, built clones with MiXCR and kept in-frame beta chains. Identical CDR3 protein sequences are pooled into one entry, listed with their most common genes and DNA. The sample contains about 670,000 distinct CDR3 sequences, 40% to 45% of them found a single time. Approximately 29% of the sample rests with the top ten. The sample was blood. These receptors were taken from a man older than 75 in good health.

The gene calls are TRBV24-1 and TRBJ2-1, with 10 bases identical to TRBD1. Germline V gives CDR1 KGHDR, CDR2 SFDVKD. The trim removed 3 bases at V and 5 bases at J, leaving 6 bases unmatched. The CDR3 has 16 residues. CDR3 DNA: TGTGCCACCAGTGATCCCGGGACAGGGGAACACAATGAGCAGTTCTTC. Residues: CATSDPGTGEHNEQFF.

The gene calls are TRBV7-2 and TRBJ1-2, with D possibly being TRBD1 (5 bases). CDR3 size: 14 residues. With 7 bases removed from V and 3 bases from J, the gap between germline ends came to 15 bases. The germline gives CDR1 SGHTA, CDR2 FQGNSA. CDR3 in DNA: TGTGCCAGCATTAAACGGGACTTCGACTATGGCTACACCTTC. Protein sequence: CASIKRDFDYGYTF. Combining the CDR3 with reference TRBV7-2 and TRBJ1-2 gives the whole variable domain GAGVSQSPSNKVTEKGKDVELRCDPISGHTALYWYRQSLGQGLEFLIYFQGNSAPDKSGLPSDRFSAERTGGSVSTLTIQRTQQEDSAVYLCASIKRDFDYGYTFGSGTRLTVV.

The CDR3 nucleotides read TGTGCCAGCACACGGGCTAGCGGGAATATGTGGGCTGAGCAGTTCTTC. It translates to CASTRASGNMWAEQFF. The chain recombines TRBV6-5 with TRBJ2-1; 9 positions match TRBD2. Germline loops: CDR1 MNHEY, CDR2 SVGAGI. This CDR3 is built from 16 residues. Trimming at V came to 7 bases and at J to 9 bases, leaving 16 bases not matched to a gene.

V usage is TRBV7-6 and J usage is TRBJ2-5, with 9 nucleotides matching TRBD1. Germline values: CDR1 SGHVS, CDR2 FNYEAQ. J was trimmed by 2 bases and V by 4 bases; bases with no gene match: 8. The CDR3 has 16 amino acids. CDR3 nucleotide sequence: TGTGCCAGCAGCTCCACAGGGGGCGCAGGGCAAGAGACCCAGTACTTC. Protein: CASSSTGGAGQETQYF.

Only a few counts were recorded for this clonotype. The chain carries TRBV18 and TRBJ2-7, with 7 bases aligning to TRBD1. Matching the DNA end better, TRBJ2-5 makes the J call doubtful. Germline values: CDR1 KGHSH, CDR2 LQKENI. The CDR3 loop spans 14 amino acids. CDR3 loop: CASSIQGPRETQYF. In DNA form, the CDR3 reads TGTGCCAGCTCAATACAGGGGCCAAGGGAGACCCAGTACTTC.

The rearrangement uses TRBV19 and TRBJ1-4; D is uncertain. The CDR3 extends over 13 amino acids. Germline V CDR1 and CDR2: LNHDA, SQIVND (reference sequence). Trimming stripped 5 bases from V and 7 bases from J, with 11 bases between. CDR3 loop: CASSGGLGEKLFF. The CDR3 DNA follows: TGTGCCAGTAGTGGCGGTCTTGGTGAAAAACTGTTTTTT.

The chain recombines TRBV6-1 with TRBJ1-4, with TRBD1 matching 7 bases. CDR3 length: 15 residues. Germline assignment: CDR1 MNHNS and CDR2 SASEGT. Trimming took 3 bases from V and 3 from J; bases not matched to a gene: 4. Here the CDR3 reads CASSDGGQSNEKLFF. The CDR3 nucleotides read TGTGCCAGCAGTGACGGGGGACAGTCTAATGAAAAACTGTTTTTT.

J is TRBJ1-5 and V is TRBV6-2 or TRBV6-3; 8 positions match TRBD1. With 6 bases clipped from V and 4 bases from J, the junction kept 8 bases outside the gene matches. The germline V gene has CDR1 MNHEY and CDR2 SVGEGT. The CDR3 runs to 15 residues. The CDR3 sequence is CASRRQGIGNQPQHF. The CDR3 nucleotides read TGTGCCAGCAGGCGACAGGGGATTGGGAATCAGCCCCAGCATTTT.

V usage is TRBV14 and J usage is TRBJ2-7, with 8 bases identical to TRBD2. The J segment lost 4 bases and the V segment lost 2 bases, leaving 7 bases of the junction unmatched. The CDR3 sequence is 15 residues long. From germline, CDR1 is SGHDN and CDR2 FVKESK. The DNA for the CDR3 is TGTGCCAGCAGCCAACTCCAGAGCGGGAGTTACGAGCAGTACTTC. Encoded protein: CASSQLQSGSYEQYF. The full variable domain, in which reference TRBV14 and TRBJ2-7 provide the parts outside the CDR3, is EAGVTQFPSHSVIEKGQTVTLRCDPISGHDNLYWYRRVMGKEIKFLLHFVKESKQDESGMPNNRFLAERTGGTYSTLKVQPAELEDSGVYFCASSQLQSGSYEQYFGPGTRLTVT.

Points on this clonotype: This may be a read error, as it is one base from a much larger clone. The V gene is TRBV4-3, the J gene TRBJ2-7; D perhaps matches TRBD1 (5 bases). The CDR3 is 16 amino acids. The germline CDR1 and CDR2 sequences are LGHNA and YSLEER. The DNA of the CDR3 is TGCGCCAACAGCCAAGATTACCCCAGGGTCTCCTACGAGCAGTACTTC. It encodes CANSQDYPRVSYEQYF.

The chain combines TRBV6-2 or TRBV6-3 with TRBJ2-7; D uncertain. The CDR3 runs to 15 residues. Per the germline V gene, CDR1 is MNHEY and CDR2 is SVGEGT. The germline V and J ends were trimmed by 6 bases and 3 bases, with 18 bases remaining between them. The CDR3 region is CASSSWAYGNYEQYF. The CDR3 DNA sequence: TGTGCCAGCAGCTCTTGGGCCTATGGAAACTACGAGCAGTACTTC.

This clonotype has a handful of counts. V gene TRBV6-6 combines with J gene TRBJ2-2; D remains unclear. Trimming removed 6 bases at V and 2 bases at J, with 7 bases between. The CDR3 consists of 13 residues. Germline loops: CDR1 MNHNY, CDR2 SVGAGI (reference sequence). As DNA, the CDR3 is TGTGCCAGCAGCACCCCTAACACCGGGGAGCTGTTTTTT. This encodes CASSTPNTGELFF.

This chain connects TRBV6-2 or TRBV6-3 to TRBJ2-7; D remains ambiguous. Deletions cut 3 bases from V and 7 bases from J, with 19 bases between. The CDR3 extends over 15 amino acids. The germline V gene encodes CDR1 MNHEY and CDR2 SVGEGT. CDR3 sequence: CASSYKAQTLNEQYF. CDR3 bases: TGTGCCAGCAGTTATAAGGCTCAGACCCTCAATGAGCAGTACTTC.

This chain connects TRBV10-3 to TRBJ2-3; D ambiguous. Germline lookup yields CDR1 ENHRY and CDR2 SYGVKD. CDR3 length: 14 amino acids. Trimming cost V 6 bases and J 4 bases, with 14 bases left between them. This chain's CDR3 is CAISLDRYADTQYF. For the CDR3, the DNA is TGTGCCATCAGCCTTGACCGGTACGCAGATACGCAGTATTTT.

The V and J genes are TRBV14 and TRBJ2-1; 9 nucleotides match TRBD2. The assigned J gene may be wrong: the sequence end matches TRBJ2-7 better. Germline assignment: CDR1 SGHDN and CDR2 FVKESK. The CDR3 consists of 17 residues. The CDR3 DNA follows: TGTGCCAGCAGCCAAGATGAGATGGCGGGAGGGTACAATGAGCAGTACTTC. Translation gives CASSQDEMAGGYNEQYF.

The rearrangement links TRBV6-1 to TRBJ2-4, with D perhaps TRBD1 (5 bases). The CDR3 sequence is 16 residues long. Looked up from germline, CDR1 is MNHNS and CDR2 is SASEGT. V was cut by 6 bases and J by 3 bases, with 18 bases left in between. The CDR3 loop is CASSLPLGQGKNIQYF. DNA for the CDR3: TGTGCCAGCAGCCTCCCTCTCGGACAAGGCAAAAACATTCAGTACTTC.

This clonotype occurred a few times. The J gene is TRBJ2-5, the V gene TRBV11-2, with 10 bases identical to TRBD2. Per the germline V gene, CDR1 is SGHAT and CDR2 is FQNNGV. J lost 2 bases, V lost 2 bases, and 20 bases had no gene match. The CDR3 consists of 21 residues. This CDR3 is CASSLKYAEVSGRPGQETQYF. CDR3 in DNA: TGTGCCAGCAGCTTAAAATATGCCGAAGTTAGCGGGAGGCCGGGGCAAGAGACCCAGTACTTC.

This chain links TRBV2 with TRBJ1-6; 8 bases agree with TRBD1. The CDR3 runs 15 residues. J was trimmed by 5 bases and V by 3 bases; bases with no gene match: 3. Germline values: CDR1 SNHLY, CDR2 FYNNEI. CDR3 loop: CASSDRGLDNSPLHF. For the CDR3, the DNA is TGTGCCAGCAGTGACAGGGGGCTCGATAATTCACCCCTCCACTTT.

This clonotype was counted at least ten times. The genes are TRBV4-3 and TRBJ2-3; D gene unclear. V was trimmed by 4 bases and J by 1 base, leaving 18 bases between them. Germline V gene sequence: CDR1 LGHNA, CDR2 YSLEER. This CDR3 contains 17 residues. CDR3 region: CASSPPADPRRTDTQYF. The CDR3, as DNA: TGCGCCAGCAGCCCGCCCGCGGATCCACGACGCACAGATACGCAGTATTTT.

As to this clonotype: Mismatch with germline at one junction end may stem from a read error. This chain links TRBV6-2 or TRBV6-3 with TRBJ2-1; 9 nucleotides align to TRBD2. Germline lookup yields CDR1 MNHEY and CDR2 SVGEGT. The CDR3 covers 17 residues. CDR3 sequence: CASSYSHRAGGPFEQFF. The CDR3, as DNA: TGTGCCAGTAGTTACTCCCACCGGGCGGGAGGGCCTTTTGAGCAGTTCTTC.

This clonotype has a count of ten or more. The V and J genes are TRBV2 and TRBJ2-7; TRBD1 matches 9 bases. Germline lookup yields CDR1 SNHLY and CDR2 FYNNEI. The CDR3 contains 14 residues. Trimming took 6 bases from V and 6 from J; bases not matched to a gene: 9. The CDR3: CASRPGTGNGEQYF. Here the CDR3 DNA reads TGTGCCAGCAGACCCGGGACAGGGAATGGCGAGCAGTACTTC.

This clonotype has a count of ten or more. This chain joins TRBV20-1 and TRBJ1-4; 10 bases are shared with TRBD1. CDR1 and CDR2 (germline): DFQATT, SNEGSKA (reference sequence). This CDR3 is 15 amino acids long. With V trimmed by 0 bases and J by 8 bases, 6 bases remained unmatched. The CDR3 loop is CSARETGGLREKLFF. The CDR3, as DNA: TGCAGTGCTAGAGAGACAGGGGGCTTGAGAGAAAAACTGTTTTTT.

The V call is TRBV6-2 or TRBV6-3, the J call TRBJ2-7, with TRBD2 matching over 11 bases. Near its end, the DNA agrees better with TRBJ2-5, so the J call may be wrong. Germline V gene data show CDR1 as MNHEY and CDR2 as SVGEGT. The CDR3 extends over 15 amino acids. The CDR3 is CASSQPWTSGETQYF. DNA of the CDR3: TGTGCCAGCAGTCAACCATGGACTAGCGGGGAGACCCAGTACTTC.

This clonotype was picked up a small number of times. The chain uses TRBV14 and TRBJ2-5, with D perhaps given as TRBD1 or TRBD2 (5 bases each). Germline V gene data show CDR1 as SGHDN and CDR2 as FVKESK. The CDR3 is made up of 11 amino acids. The V end lost 4 bases, the J end lost 9 bases, and 9 bases lay between the germline ends. The CDR3 here is CASSLLGPQYF. CDR3 coding DNA: TGTGCCAGCAGCCTCCTGGGACCCCAGTACTTC.